This T cell receptor beta chain appears in the sequencing data of a study of cytomegalovirus exposure and HLA in healthy donors. For this clone: Its antigen is not identified.

Both 60 Vbeta primers and 13 Jbeta primers went into the PCR. Sequenced by immunoSEQ multiplex PCR; TCRdb stores in-frame clones only, minus some. The profile covers about 170,000 clones, with more than 65% appearing a single time and approximately 1.5% taken by the ten largest. This CDR3 has 15 amino acids. V dropped 8 bases and J dropped 1 base, with 16 bases sitting between them. CDR1 MDHEN and CDR2 SYDVKM come from the germline V gene. Study-level findings and limits: TRBV6-2, TRBV6-3 and some other V segments were unresolvable in 87-base-pair reads.

The clonotype originates from a male donor in good health and CMV-seronegative. The sequencing sample was made of PBMCs. This chain uses TRBV28 with TRBJ2-3; perhaps TRBD2 as D (7 bases). The CDR3 sequence is CASRVGGAGTDTQYF. CDR3 coding DNA: TGTGCCAGCCGGGTGGGGGGGGCAGGCACAGATACGCAGTATTTT.